These 22 T cell receptor beta chains were sequenced from one sample in a study of T cells in Graves' hyperthyroidism and ophthalmopathy. TCR beta CDR3 sequences were amplified from RNA transcripts. In the first-round RT-PCR of the TCR CDR3, the HTBI primer set was used. TCRdb ran MiXCR on the multiplex PCR reads and lists one entry per CDR3 protein. This sample yields under 400,000 distinct CDR3 sequences, of which approximately 16% are seen a single time; roughly 20% belongs to the top ten. The sample consisted of blood. All receptors come from a woman aged 55 to 70 with Graves' ophthalmopathy.

Ten or more counts support this clonotype. V gene TRBV13 combines with J gene TRBJ2-7; D gene uncertain. Trimming stripped 5 bases from V and 7 bases from J, with 12 bases between. This CDR3 spans 12 amino acids. Germline loops: CDR1 PRHDT, CDR2 FYEKMQ (reference sequence). The CDR3 coding sequence is TGTGCCAGCAGCGACCCAGCCAGTGAGCAGTACTTC. It specifies CASSDPASEQYF.

This chain uses TRBV19 with TRBJ1-1, with 10 nucleotides matching TRBD1. The trim removed 4 bases at V and 3 bases at J, leaving 5 bases unmatched. Germline CDR1 and CDR2: LNHDA and SQIVND (reference sequence). The CDR3 has 15 residues. The CDR3 protein is CASSTGQGRYTEAFF. CDR3 in DNA: TGTGCCAGTAGTACGGGACAGGGGCGGTACACTGAAGCTTTCTTT.

This clonotype has at least ten counts. The chain employs TRBV2 and TRBJ2-6; 9 bases fit TRBD1. CDR3 size: 17 residues. CDR1 is SNHLY, CDR2 FYNNEI, per germline. V lost 5 bases to trimming and J lost 3 bases; unmatched junction nucleotides: 8. For the CDR3, the DNA is TGTGCCAGCAGTCTGGACAGGGGATTCTTTGGGGCCAACGTCCTGACTTTC. It is translated as CASSLDRGFFGANVLTF.

This clonotype was seen many times. The chain employs TRBV5-1 and TRBJ1-1, with D maybe TRBD1 (6 bases). Germline V gene sequence: CDR1 SGHRS, CDR2 YFSETQ. The V gene lost 4 bases and the J gene lost 4 bases, with 11 bases spanning the gap. The length of the CDR3 is 13 residues. CDR3 region: CASSPTGFTEAFF. As DNA, the CDR3 is TGCGCCAGCAGCCCAACAGGGTTCACTGAAGCTTTCTTT.

This clonotype was detected ten times or more. This CDR3 reads CSAREGDSSYEQYF. Here the CDR3 DNA reads TGCAGTGCTAGAGAGGGGGACAGCTCCTACGAGCAGTACTTC. The V and J genes are TRBV20-1 and TRBJ2-7; 7 bases agree with TRBD1. With V trimmed by 0 bases and J by 0 bases, 2 bases remained unmatched. The CDR3 extends over 14 amino acids. CDR1 is DFQATT, CDR2 SNEGSKA, per germline (reference sequence).

About this clonotype itself: A much larger clonotype is one base distant, so this may be a read error. This chain connects TRBV7-2 to TRBJ2-5; TRBD1 or TRBD2 may be the D gene (5 bases each). The germline gives CDR1 SGHTA, CDR2 FQGNSA. Trimming took 0 bases from V and 4 from J, leaving 12 bases between them. The CDR3 is 15 residues long. The CDR3 loop is CASSLAGTSRETQYF. For the CDR3, the DNA is TGTGCCAGCAGCTTAGCCGGGACCTCGAGAGAGACCCAGTACTTC.

This clonotype was observed many times. The J gene is TRBJ2-1, the V gene TRBV2, with D tentatively TRBD1 or TRBD2 (5 bases each). The V and J ends lost 6 bases and 4 bases respectively, with 10 bases between them. The CDR3 totals 13 residues. Germline V gives CDR1 SNHLY, CDR2 FYNNEI. The CDR3 region has the DNA TGTGCCAGCAGACGGGACGCTTACAATGAGCAGTTCTTC. This encodes CASRRDAYNEQFF.

This clonotype was observed a few times. The chain recombines TRBV30 with TRBJ2-3; TRBD2 aligns across 10 bases. CDR1 and CDR2 from the germline V gene are GTSNPN and SVGIG (reference sequence). After removal of 0 bases from V and 2 bases from J, the junction contained 5 bases not matched to a gene. This CDR3 is 16 amino acids long. The CDR3 reads CAWSVGLAGVTDTQYF. In nucleotides, the CDR3 is TGTGCCTGGAGTGTAGGGCTAGCGGGAGTCACAGATACGCAGTATTTT.

This chain uses TRBV6-6 with TRBJ1-1; D is perhaps TRBD1 (6 bases). Trimming removed 2 bases from V and 5 bases from J, with 9 bases in between. The CDR3 covers 13 residues. Germline-derived CDR1 and CDR2 are MNHNY and SVGAGI (reference sequence). CDR3 residues: CASSYGGRTEAFF. CDR3 bases: TGTGCCAGCAGTTACGGGGGCAGGACTGAAGCTTTCTTT.

There are many counts of this clonotype. The chain recombines TRBV20-1 with TRBJ1-1, with D possibly being TRBD1 (5 bases). In germline, CDR1 is DFQATT, CDR2 SNEGSKA (reference sequence). Trimming shortened V by 3 bases and J by 3 bases, and 17 bases separated the two germline ends. The CDR3 loop spans 15 amino acids. The CDR3 sequence: CSASPTGRADTEAFF. DNA of the CDR3: TGCAGTGCTAGTCCCACCGGCAGGGCGGACACTGAAGCTTTCTTT.

The gene calls are TRBV29-1 and TRBJ2-2, with D possibly TRBD1 on 7 matching bases. Germline values: CDR1 SQVTM, CDR2 ANQGSEA. The ends were cut back, 5 bases at V and 7 bases at J, with 14 bases in the middle. There are 13 residues in the CDR3. The CDR3 spells CSVRRGQDGELFF. CDR3 bases: TGCAGCGTTCGGAGGGGGCAGGACGGGGAGCTGTTTTTT.

This clonotype was counted between two and nine times. This sequence joins TRBV29-1 and TRBJ2-5; TRBD2 matches at 13 bases. Per germline, CDR1 SQVTM and CDR2 ANQGSEA. This CDR3 comprises 16 residues. V lost 6 bases, J lost 2 bases, and 9 bases stayed unmatched. This CDR3 is CSVEKGTSGKQETQYF. Written as DNA, the CDR3 is TGCAGCGTCGAAAAAGGGACTAGCGGGAAGCAAGAGACCCAGTACTTC.

On this clonotype itself: This may be a read error, as it is one base from a much larger clone. This chain links TRBV2 with TRBJ1-2; D might be TRBD1 (5 bases). Germline V gives CDR1 SNHLY, CDR2 FYNNEI. CDR3 length: 15 residues. Trimming removed 3 bases at V and 6 bases at J, with 17 bases between. The CDR3 sequence is CASSDRAEYSDGYTF. For the CDR3, the DNA is TGTGCCAGCAGTGACAGGGCGGAGTATTCGGATGGCTACACCTTC.

This clonotype was seen ten or more times. The chain uses TRBV28 and TRBJ1-6, with 8 nucleotides matching TRBD1. Germline trimming cut 6 bases from V and 9 bases from J; bases unmatched to any gene: 16. This CDR3 comprises 17 residues. Germline loops: CDR1 MDHEN, CDR2 SYDVKM. This CDR3 reads CASRPSSTRTGSSPLHF. For the CDR3, the DNA is TGTGCCAGCAGGCCGTCCTCCACAAGGACAGGGAGTTCACCCCTCCACTTT.

This clonotype was detected ten times or more. The rearrangement uses TRBV5-1 and TRBJ2-1, with D possibly matching TRBD2 (5 bases). CDR3 length equals 16 residues. V was shortened by 5 bases and J by 0 bases, with 15 bases between the two germline ends. In germline, CDR1 is SGHRS, CDR2 YFSETQ. The CDR3 here is CASSWTSPSSYNEQFF. As DNA, the CDR3 is TGCGCCAGCAGTTGGACTTCGCCAAGCTCCTACAATGAGCAGTTCTTC.

This clonotype occurred many times. V gene TRBV12-3 or TRBV12-4 combines with J gene TRBJ2-7; 9 bases line up with TRBD2. This CDR3 is built from 14 residues. V lost 3 bases, J lost 6 bases, and 6 bases stayed unmatched. This chain's CDR3 is CASSLAGGPVEQYF. DNA of the CDR3: TGTGCCAGCAGTTTGGCGGGAGGGCCAGTCGAGCAGTACTTC.

The V call is TRBV6-1, the J call TRBJ2-3; the match to TRBD1 covers 7 bases. This CDR3 is 14 amino acids long. V shed 6 bases and J 3 bases; nucleotides not matched to a gene: 6. Germline assignment: CDR1 MNHNS and CDR2 SASEGT. Here the CDR3 DNA reads TGTGCCAGCAGGGTGGGCAGGGGGACAGATACGCAGTATTTT. Translation: CASRVGRGTDTQYF.

This clonotype has ten or more counts. V usage is TRBV3-1 and J usage is TRBJ2-7; D gene unclear. The CDR3 length is 13 residues. Trimming removed 2 bases from V and 5 bases from J, with 10 bases in between. Germline-derived CDR1 and CDR2 are LGHDT and YNNKEL (reference sequence). The CDR3 loop reads CASSQRPVHEQYF. The CDR3 coding sequence is TGTGCCAGCAGCCAACGGCCGGTCCACGAGCAGTACTTC.

This clonotype was detected only a few times. The chain uses TRBV28 and TRBJ1-2, with D possibly TRBD1 on 5 matching bases. V lost 7 bases and J 4 bases, leaving 19 bases between the germline ends. CDR1 is MDHEN, CDR2 SYDVKM, per germline. There are 15 residues in the CDR3. CDR3 region: CASNPHGAPSYGYTF. The CDR3 DNA reads TGTGCCAGCAACCCACACGGGGCCCCATCCTATGGCTACACCTTC.

This clonotype was found a few times. The chain links TRBV28 to TRBJ1-2; TRBD1 matches at 7 bases. The junction had 13 bases not matched to a gene; V was cut back by 6 bases and J by 3 bases. The germline gives CDR1 MDHEN, CDR2 SYDVKM. CDR3 size: 16 residues. This CDR3 reads CASRPGTADPYYGYTF. The CDR3, as DNA: TGTGCCAGCAGGCCCGGGACAGCCGATCCTTACTATGGCTACACCTTC.

This clonotype was detected many times. The CDR3 nucleotides read TGTGCCACCAGTGACCCAAGGGCGACAGGGGCGAACTACGAGCAGTACTTC. Amino acids: CATSDPRATGANYEQYF. The V and J genes are TRBV24-1 and TRBJ2-7; 8 positions agree with TRBD1. The CDR3 contains 17 residues. V lost 4 bases, J lost 3 bases, and 13 bases stayed unmatched. Germline V CDR1 and CDR2: KGHDR, SFDVKD.

This chain joins TRBV7-8 and TRBJ2-7; TRBD2 matches 12 bases. The CDR3 consists of 16 residues. The V gene end was trimmed by 0 bases and the J gene end by 3 bases; junction bases not matched to a gene: 3. Germline CDR1 reads SGHVS; CDR2 reads FQNEAQ. The CDR3: CASSLALAGGLYEQYF. For the CDR3, the DNA is TGTGCCAGCAGCTTAGCACTAGCGGGAGGACTCTACGAGCAGTACTTC.